These 24 T cell receptor beta chains originate from one sample sequenced in a study of T cell responses to AZD1222 COVID-19 vaccine. Sequencing was performed with immunoSEQ multiplex PCR; in TCRdb, only in-frame clones are kept and a portion is missing. The data contain over 90,000 clones, approximately 88% of them singletons. Sequenced material: peripheral blood, taken on day 0 of AZD1222 vaccination. The source of these receptors is an adult in good health.

The gene calls are TRBV3-1 (or the pseudogene TRBV3-2) and TRBJ1-1, with 7 nucleotides matching TRBD1. The CDR3 runs 14 residues. CDR1 LGHDT and CDR2 YNNKEL come from the germline V gene (reference sequence). V lost 4 bases, J lost 6 bases, and 8 bases stayed unmatched. CDR3 sequence (DNA): TGTGCCAGCAGCCTAGACGACAGGGACGCTGAAGCTTTCTTT. This codes for CASSLDDRDAEAFF.

This chain uses TRBV18 with TRBJ1-3; no firm D call. Trimming took 3 bases from V and 1 from J, leaving 7 bases between them. The CDR3 contains 14 residues. The germline V gene has CDR1 KGHSH and CDR2 LQKENI. The CDR3 is CASSPQQSGNTIYF. CDR3 DNA: TGTGCCAGCTCACCGCAACAGTCTGGAAACACCATATATTTT.

J is TRBJ1-5 and V is TRBV20-1, with a tentative D call TRBD1 (6 bases). V gave up 3 bases and J gave up 1 base, with 10 bases separating them. The CDR3 is 14 amino acids. Germline V CDR1 and CDR2: DFQATT, SNEGSKA (reference sequence). In nucleotides, the CDR3 is TGCAGTGCTAGTGTTGACAGGAGCAATCAGCCCCAGCATTTT. It translates to CSASVDRSNQPQHF.

The rearrangement links TRBV30 to TRBJ1-3; the D gene is possibly TRBD1 (6 bases). The CDR3 consists of 13 residues. Trimming stripped 2 bases from V and 4 bases from J, with 9 bases between. Looked up from germline, CDR1 is GTSNPN and CDR2 is SVGIG (reference sequence). CDR3 loop: CAWSSDRGNTIYF. CDR3 nucleotides: TGTGCCTGGAGTTCCGACAGGGGAAACACCATATATTTT.

The chain combines TRBV7-9 with TRBJ2-2; 12 positions match TRBD2. CDR1 SEHNR and CDR2 FQNEAQ come from the germline V gene (reference sequence). The length of the CDR3 is 18 residues. The ends lost 1 base at V and 3 bases at J; junction bases unmatched: 6. The DNA of the CDR3 is TGTGCCAGCAGCTTAGGGGCTAGCGGGAGGGCCGACACCGGGGAGCTGTTTTTT. It is translated as CASSLGASGRADTGELFF.

The chain combines TRBV11-2 with TRBJ2-6; D gene ambiguous. The CDR3 spans 14 residues. V lost 5 bases and J lost 5, with 10 bases in between. Germline CDR1 reads SGHAT; CDR2 reads FQNNGV. The CDR3 DNA sequence: TGTGCCAGCAGCCGTATCAGTCGGGCCAACGTCCTGACTTTC. Its protein product is CASSRISRANVLTF.

The genes are TRBV18 and TRBJ2-2; D perhaps matches TRBD1 (5 bases). CDR1 and CDR2 (germline): KGHSH, LQKENI. This CDR3 has 14 amino acids. The V and J ends lost 1 base and 10 bases respectively, with 13 bases between them. The CDR3 DNA sequence: TGTGCCAGCTCACCACGACAGTCGGTCGAGGAGCTGTTTTTT. It encodes CASSPRQSVEELFF.

V gene TRBV3-1 (or the pseudogene TRBV3-2) combines with J gene TRBJ1-6; 7 bases are a match to TRBD1. J was trimmed by 14 bases and V by 5 bases; bases with no gene match: 12. The germline V gene encodes CDR1 LGHDT and CDR2 YNNKEL (reference sequence). This CDR3 spans 14 amino acids. CDR3 bases: TGTGCCAGCAGCTGGAAGACAGGGCCCGTAGCCCTCCACTTT. Residues: CASSWKTGPVALHF.

The chain has TRBV4-3 and TRBJ1-5; D is unresolved. The length of the CDR3 is 17 residues. Germline CDR1 LGHNA, CDR2 YSLEER. The V end lost 2 bases, the J end lost 0 bases, and 14 bases lay between the germline ends. This chain's CDR3 is CASSQSSPGISNQPQHF. CDR3 coding DNA: TGCGCCAGCAGCCAATCCTCCCCGGGGATTAGCAATCAGCCCCAGCATTTT.

This clone was observed a handful of times. This rearrangement joins TRBV6-4 to TRBJ2-2; no clear D. Germline values: CDR1 MRHNA, CDR2 SNTAGT. The V end lost 5 bases, the J end lost 5 bases, and 12 bases lay between the germline ends. This CDR3 comprises 14 residues. This chain's CDR3 is CASSPPGETGELFF. CDR3 nucleotide sequence: TGTGCCAGCAGTCCCCCGGGTGAAACCGGGGAGCTGTTTTTT.

This clone was seen a single time. The rearrangement joins TRBV28 to TRBJ1-3; 7 positions agree with TRBD1. Germline CDR1 is MDHEN and CDR2 is SYDVKM. Germline trimming cut 5 bases from V and 0 bases from J; bases unmatched to any gene: 7. The CDR3 consists of 16 residues. In DNA, the CDR3 is TGTGCCAGCAGTGTCAGGGGGTCGAGCTCTGGAAACACCATATATTTT. Translated: CASSVRGSSSGNTIYF.

This chain links TRBV6-5 with TRBJ1-1, with a tentative D call TRBD1 (6 bases). Per the germline V gene, CDR1 is MNHEY and CDR2 is SVGAGI. Trimming left V 8 bases short and J 8 bases short, with 9 bases between. The CDR3 runs 10 residues. CDR3 nucleotides: TGTGCCAGCGCTGACAGGGAAGCTTTCTTT. Protein product: CASADREAFF.

This clone was found once. V usage is TRBV4-3 and J usage is TRBJ2-5, with 10 nucleotides matching TRBD1. The V gene end was trimmed by 0 bases and the J gene end by 5 bases; junction bases not matched to a gene: 6. Germline lookup yields CDR1 LGHNA and CDR2 YSLEER. The CDR3 has 16 residues. The CDR3 DNA is TGCGCCAGCAGCCAAGAATGGACAGGGGGGAGGGAGACCCAGTACTTC. Its protein is CASSQEWTGGRETQYF.

The chain joins TRBV7-8 to TRBJ1-1; D call uncertain. The germline CDR1 and CDR2 sequences are SGHVS and FQNEAQ. This CDR3 has 13 amino acids. The V end lost 2 bases, the J end lost 1 base, and 5 bases lay between the germline ends. The chain's CDR3 is CASSLMANTEAFF. CDR3 DNA sequence: TGTGCCAGCAGCTTAATGGCGAACACTGAAGCTTTCTTT.

The genes are TRBV28 and TRBJ2-7, with 8 bases fitting TRBD1. Germline CDR1 reads MDHEN; CDR2 reads SYDVKM. V shed 6 bases, J shed 2 bases, and the junction held 0 bases outside the gene matches. The CDR3 has 12 residues. CDR3 region: CASRTGAYEQYF. The CDR3 DNA reads TGTGCCAGCAGGACAGGGGCCTACGAGCAGTACTTC.

This chain joins TRBV6-5 and TRBJ1-1; 7 nucleotides match TRBD1. The junction had 1 base not matched to a gene; V was cut back by 2 bases and J by 1 base. The length of the CDR3 is 14 residues. The germline gives CDR1 MNHEY, CDR2 SVGAGI. The CDR3 loop reads CASSYEGANTEAFF. CDR3 nucleotide sequence: TGTGCCAGCAGTTACGAGGGGGCGAACACTGAAGCTTTCTTT.

In DNA, the CDR3 is TGTGCCAGCAGCCGAGAAGGACAGGGAGGAGGGGAGACCCAGTACTTC. This encodes CASSREGQGGGETQYF. The V gene is TRBV7-6, the J gene TRBJ2-5, with 8 bases that match TRBD1. Germline V gene lookup returns CDR1 SGHVS and CDR2 FNYEAQ. This CDR3 contains 16 residues. With 5 bases clipped from V and 5 bases from J, the junction kept 13 bases outside the gene matches.

This chain uses TRBV3-1 (or the pseudogene TRBV3-2) with TRBJ1-2; D might be TRBD1 (5 bases). Trimming stripped 0 bases from V and 8 bases from J, with 10 bases between. The V gene's germline CDR1 is LGHDT and CDR2 YNNKEL (reference sequence). The CDR3 is 13 residues long. The CDR3 DNA is TGTGCCAGCAGCCAAGAGGCGGGGCGAGGCTACACCTTC. This translates into CASSQEAGRGYTF.

The CDR3 DNA reads as TGTGCCAGCAGCTTAGCTACACAATCACCCCTCCACTTT. Translating gives CASSLATQSPLHF. This rearrangement joins TRBV7-2 to TRBJ1-6; D not resolved. The CDR3 is made up of 13 amino acids. V lost 0 bases to trimming and J lost 10 bases, with 7 bases between them. The germline V gene encodes CDR1 SGHTA and CDR2 FQGNSA.

This chain connects TRBV12-3 or TRBV12-4 to TRBJ2-5; the D is unclear. CDR3 size: 13 residues. With 1 base removed from V and 4 bases from J, the gap between germline ends came to 7 bases. Here the CDR3 DNA reads TGTGCCAGCAGTTTAGGGGCTCGAGAGACCCAGTACTTC. Encoded protein: CASSLGARETQYF.

The J gene is TRBJ2-1, the V gene TRBV7-3; 11 bases match TRBD2. V lost 5 bases, J lost 3 bases, and 6 bases stayed unmatched. The CDR3 sequence is 16 residues long. The germline V gene encodes CDR1 SGHTA and CDR2 FQGTGA. The CDR3 region is CASSPRLAGSYNEQFF. The CDR3 coding sequence is TGTGCCAGCAGCCCGAGACTAGCGGGGAGCTACAATGAGCAGTTCTTC.

This chain links TRBV7-2 with TRBJ1-1; D not certain. The CDR3 has 13 residues. The germline V gene has CDR1 SGHTA and CDR2 FQGNSA. The V end lost 5 bases, the J end lost 0 bases, and 7 bases lay between the germline ends. In nucleotides, the CDR3 is TGTGCCAGCAGCCGGCGAATGAACACTGAAGCTTTCTTT. It translates to CASSRRMNTEAFF.

The CDR3 DNA reads TGTGCCAGCAGTCCCCCGGGATCCGCTCACGGCGAGCAGTACTTC. Translating it yields CASSPPGSAHGEQYF. The V call is TRBV28, the J call TRBJ2-7; D possibly corresponds to TRBD2 (5 bases). Germline lookup yields CDR1 MDHEN and CDR2 SYDVKM. V was clipped by 5 bases and J by 6 bases, with 20 bases between them. This CDR3 region has 15 residues.

The chain employs TRBV7-2 and TRBJ1-6; D is unresolved. Germline lookup yields CDR1 SGHTA and CDR2 FQGNSA. The V end lost 5 bases, the J end lost 7 bases, and 9 bases lay between the germline ends. The CDR3 contains 13 residues. The CDR3: CASSPDDNSPLHF. CDR3 nucleotides: TGTGCCAGCAGCCCGGACGACAATTCACCCCTCCACTTT. Complete variable domain (other parts from reference TRBV7-2 and TRBJ1-6): GAGVSQSPSNKVTEKGKDVELRCDPISGHTALYWYRQSLGQGLEFLIYFQGNSAPDKSGLPSDRFSAERTGGSVSTLTIQRTQQEDSAVYLCASSPDDNSPLHFGNGTRLTVT.